This T cell receptor beta chain was recovered during a study of blood T cell repertoires in COVID-19. Study information: The United States, Italy and Spain provided the acute and convalescent COVID-19 samples. Sources were T cells, B-cell-depleted T cells, or PBMCs; the material itself was cDNA or gDNA.

As handled by the study authors: It was from reference gene primer amplification that nucleated cell counts were estimated. The data were produced by immunoSEQ multiplex PCR, yet TCRdb's version contains in-frame clones alone and is incomplete. For V, J and clone size, that table is used; D and trimming come from the DNA. The data contain approximately 170,000 clones, roughly nine tenths of them singletons. The CDR3 consists of 16 residues. CDR1 MNHEY and CDR2 SVGAGI come from the germline V gene. V lost 0 bases and J lost 6; bases outside the gene matches: 7. The receptor was derived from a man aged 25-40 years with acute or convalescent COVID-19. The sample consisted of peripheral blood. This sequence joins TRBV6-5 and TRBJ1-1; TRBD1 matches 10 bases. The CDR3 DNA sequence: TGTGCCAGCAGTTACTCGACAGGGGGCCGATTAGCTGAAGCTTTCTTT. The encoded protein is CASSYSTGGRLAEAFF.